Given below is one T cell receptor (beta chain) in context. The J segment lost 7 bases and the V segment lost 2 bases, leaving 7 bases of the junction unmatched. The V gene's germline CDR1 is SGHRS and CDR2 YFSETQ. The CDR3 consists of 15 residues. The data originate from a study of blood T cell repertoires in COVID-19. The repertoire was sequenced with immunoSEQ multiplex PCR; TCRdb's copy has only in-frame clones and lacks some. The data show some 150,000 clones, approximately 85% seen once. This TCR came from a man between 60 and 75 years old who had recovered from COVID-19. This chain connects TRBV5-1 to TRBJ2-2, with 8 nucleotides matching TRBD1. The source material was peripheral blood. For the CDR3, the DNA is TGCGCCAGCAGCTTCTTCCAGGGGGCATTCGGGGAGCTGTTTTTT. Amino acid sequence: CASSFFQGAFGELFF.